The 10 T cell receptor beta chains reported below all come from one sample, sequenced in a study of T cell repertoires in cytomegalovirus infection. Via MiXCR, TCRdb re-called the reads, giving one row per CDR3 protein. The top ten hold around an eighth of the sample, which has about 920,000 distinct CDR3 sequences, about 33% seen once. Antigens for these TCRs are unknown. This specimen was cultured CD8+ T cells from PBMCs, taken from culture after CMV antigen stimulation. The receptors shown here come from a human donor in good health (CMV status not recorded). Some clones in this sample may be carry-over from other donors' samples.

The chain is built from TRBV27 and TRBJ1-4, with D unresolved. Per germline, CDR1 MNHEY and CDR2 SMNVEV (reference sequence). The CDR3 length is 14 residues. Deletions cut 5 bases from V and 7 bases from J, with 14 bases between. CDR3 residues: CASSPRVVLEKLFF. In nucleotides, the CDR3 is TGTGCCAGCAGTCCCCGTGTGGTACTTGAAAAACTGTTTTTT.

This clonotype was found a few times. V is TRBV4-2 and J is TRBJ2-1; 8 nucleotides line up with TRBD1. The CDR3 has 15 amino acids. Germline V gene lookup returns CDR1 LGHNA and CDR2 YNFKEQ. V shed 3 bases and J 7 bases; nucleotides not matched to a gene: 8. CDR3 in amino acids: CASSQSPGGMNEQFF. The DNA for the CDR3 is TGTGCCAGCAGCCAGAGCCCAGGGGGCATGAATGAGCAGTTCTTC.

This chain links TRBV4-2 with TRBJ1-1; no reliable D call. The CDR3 has 14 amino acids. Germline V gene data show CDR1 as LGHNA and CDR2 as YNFKEQ. V lost 0 bases and J 1 base, leaving 6 bases between the germline ends. CDR3 in DNA: TGTGCCAGCAGCCAAGATGACGCGAACACTGAAGCTTTCTTT. Translated, it gives CASSQDDANTEAFF.

J is TRBJ2-7 and V is TRBV7-9, with a tentative D call TRBD1 (6 bases). Trimming took 1 base from V and 4 from J, leaving 11 bases between them. CDR1 and CDR2 (germline): SEHNR, FQNEAQ (reference sequence). The CDR3 runs to 14 residues. The CDR3 region has the DNA TGTGCCAGCAGCTTAGACAGGGTCTGGTACGAGCAGTACTTC. Its protein product is CASSLDRVWYEQYF.

The V and J genes are TRBV10-3 and TRBJ2-2; 13 bases align to TRBD2. This CDR3 contains 17 residues. V shed 8 bases, J shed 4 bases, and the junction held 10 bases outside the gene matches. Germline CDR1 and CDR2: ENHRY and SYGVKD. CDR3 region: CAILSELAGGGTGELFF. The CDR3 region has the DNA TGTGCCATCCTATCTGAACTAGCGGGGGGGGGCACCGGGGAGCTGTTTTTT.

The CDR3 DNA reads as TGCAGTGCTAGAGATGTCCTCGGTCCGGGGGCCGGCTATGGCTACACCTTC. The encoded protein is CSARDVLGPGAGYGYTF. The gene calls are TRBV20-1 and TRBJ1-2, with D tentatively TRBD1 (6 bases). The CDR3 has 17 amino acids. V lost 0 bases, J lost 4 bases, and 21 bases lay in between. Germline loops: CDR1 DFQATT, CDR2 SNEGSKA (reference sequence).

The chain links TRBV6-2 or TRBV6-3 to TRBJ2-7; 7 bases line up with TRBD1. V gave up 2 bases and J gave up 6 bases; unmatched junction bases: 7. Looked up from germline, CDR1 is MNHEY and CDR2 is SVGEGT. This CDR3 is 14 amino acids long. In DNA, the CDR3 is TGTGCCAGCAGTTACGGTCTTCACAGGGGCGAGCAGTACGTC. This gives the protein CASSYGLHRGEQYV.

V usage is TRBV6-6 and J usage is TRBJ1-2, with 7 bases identical to TRBD1. The CDR3 has 15 amino acids. Germline-derived CDR1 and CDR2 are MNHNY and SVGAGI (reference sequence). J was trimmed by 7 bases and V by 7 bases; bases with no gene match: 15. The DNA for the CDR3 is TGTGCCAGCATTCATGAAGGGGGCCCTGAGCGTGGCTACACCTTC. Translated, it gives CASIHEGGPERGYTF.

The V gene is TRBV6-5, the J gene TRBJ2-1; no firm D call. The CDR3 has 17 residues. The V end was cut by 0 bases, the J end by 0 bases, with 12 bases between. The germline V gene has CDR1 MNHEY and CDR2 SVGAGI. For the CDR3, the DNA is TGTGCCAGCAGTTACTCGACTGGGCCGAGCTCCTACAATGAGCAGTTCTTC. This translates into CASSYSTGPSSYNEQFF.

The chain is built from TRBV2 and TRBJ1-2; 8 bases are shared with TRBD1. CDR3 size: 15 residues. V was pared by 4 bases and J by 4 bases, with 8 bases of the junction left unmatched. In germline, CDR1 is SNHLY, CDR2 FYNNEI. Written as DNA, the CDR3 is TGTGCCAGCAGTGGAGGCAGGGGGCTTTTCTATGGCTACACCTTC. Protein product: CASSGGRGLFYGYTF.